This T cell receptor beta chain was retrieved from a study of response to subunit inactivated influenza vaccine. Study-wide results and caveats: Authors proposed each seasonal influenza vaccination draws in few new T cells.

This clonotype occurred many times. Its specificity is not known. MiXCR, applied by TCRdb to the RT-PCR reads, yields one record per CDR3 protein. The sample lists around 570,000 distinct CDR3 sequences, approximately 7.6% occurring once. Germline CDR1 and CDR2: SGHTA and FQGNSA. Trimming removed 5 bases from V and 2 bases from J; junction bases left unmatched: 12. This CDR3 is 17 amino acids long. The chain recombines TRBV7-2 with TRBJ2-3, with TRBD2 matching over 8 bases. The clonotype comes from a man in his fifties or sixties who received an inactivated influenza vaccine. The source was PBMCs from blood, collected roughly 24 months after vaccination. The CDR3 nucleotides read TGTGCCAGCAGCAACAGGAGGGCGGGGGGCGTCACAGATACGCAGTATTTT. It specifies CASSNRRAGGVTDTQYF.